This TCR beta chain is drawn from a study of CD8 T cells in Susac syndrome. Across the whole study: Intravenous immunoglobulin alone or corticosteroids were being given to patients with Susac syndrome at blood draw, unless they were therapy-naive. Notes on the study in general: The number of individuals included in the study's TCR sequencing and HLA analysis was acknowledged as relatively small.

The count of this clonotype is one. Its antigen is unidentified. The T cells that were sequenced for TCR beta were CD8+ and CD4+ cells from blood. Recently defined diagnostic criteria for definite or probable disease were fulfilled by Susac syndrome patients. RNA, at about 0.5 to 1 ug, was reverse transcribed with random hexamers. Using its own MiXCR run on the immunoSEQ multiplex PCR reads, TCRdb lists one record per CDR3 protein. The table has 75,000 to 80,000 distinct CDR3 sequences, approximately 93% seen once. This CDR3 region has 14 residues. V lost 2 bases to trimming and J lost 1 base, with 9 bases between them. CDR1 and CDR2 from the germline V gene are SGHAT and FQDESV (reference sequence).

This clonotype originated in a human donor with Susac syndrome. This chain uses TRBV11-1 with TRBJ2-7; D not certain. The sequenced sample consisted of CD8+ T cells from PBMCs. The CDR3 nucleotides are TGTGCCAGCAGCTTAAGAGCCCGGTCCTACGAGCAGTACTTC. Translation: CASSLRARSYEQYF. Together with reference TRBV11-1 and TRBJ2-7, the CDR3 gives the full variable domain: EAEVAQSPRYKITEKSQAVAFWCDPISGHATLYWYRQILGQGPELLVQFQDESVVDDSQLPKDRFSAERLKGVDSTLKIQPAELGDSAMYLCASSLRARSYEQYFGPGTRLTVT.